This TCR beta chain was identified in a study of blood T cell repertoires in COVID-19 (dated by TCRdb to the early 2020s). Regarding the research as a whole: The collaborator samples originated in the United States, Italy and Spain and spanned the acute and convalescent phases of COVID-19. The prospective study material was composed of cDNA or gDNA derived from T cells, B-cell-depleted T cells, or PBMCs. Subjects who had been exposed to COVID-19, were actively infected with it, or had recovered from it provided the deeply sampled blood TCRbeta repertoires that made up the dataset. The repertoires were released in a freely available public database intended as a resource for research on the immune response to SARS-CoV-2. Samples were obtained from the ongoing ImmuneRACE study (first 160 participants) and from 1,200 or so subjects provided by 6 global collaborators. The sample metadata nearly always contained a de-identified subject ID, COVID-19 status, age in years and sex. Where available, HLA class I and class II types were obtained from metadata supplied by the sample provider rather than from assay-based typing.

The research as a whole found: The quantity of clinical and demographic metadata differed by source and by participant and was supplied without curation.

One collaborating source in Seattle enrolled patients while the patients were actively infected and followed the patients over time throughout the course of disease. Collaborating institutions collected whole blood in K2EDTA tubes following their own protocols. For TCRbeta analysis, collaborator samples were shipped as frozen whole blood, as isolated PBMCs, or as DNA extracted from either sample type. TCRbeta CDR3 regions were amplified from genomic DNA using the immunoSEQ Assay, a bias-controlled multiplex PCR. From the authors' description of their analysis: The number of nucleated cells in each sample was estimated from the amplification of reference gene primers within the assay. Sequence reads were collapsed and filtered to measure the absolute abundance of every unique TCRbeta CDR3 rearrangement. Productive Simpson clonality was computed per sample as the square root of Simpson's diversity index over productive rearrangements. TCRdb stores this immuneACCESS table with in-frame sequences only. Part of the clones is absent; in the studies checked, under half of the shortfall reflects unresolved V genes, and no reason is known for the rest. The V and J calls and the clone size are those of that table, but D and trimming were determined from the DNA. In this sample the table shows about 330,000 clones, about nine tenths of which occur a single time. The ten top clones hold approximately 9.9% of the sample.

Remarks on this clone: The antigen this receptor binds is unknown. Nothing much larger sits one base from this clone, and base qualities are not available.

The CDR3 goes from the cysteine to the phenylalanine over 14 residues. Kept here is only the CDR3 DNA, which spans 42 bases and is read in frame from base 1. This chain joins TRBV21-1 to TRBJ2-1; TRBD2 is the table's D call and was not checked against the DNA. TRBV21-1 is annotated as a pseudogene. The sequence derives from a man younger than 45 with COVID-19, enrolled during active disease. The specimen sequenced was peripheral blood. The DNA sequence reads TGTGCCAGCAGCAAAGAGCCCCGAAACAATGAGCAGTTCTTC. It encodes CASSKEPRNNEQFF.